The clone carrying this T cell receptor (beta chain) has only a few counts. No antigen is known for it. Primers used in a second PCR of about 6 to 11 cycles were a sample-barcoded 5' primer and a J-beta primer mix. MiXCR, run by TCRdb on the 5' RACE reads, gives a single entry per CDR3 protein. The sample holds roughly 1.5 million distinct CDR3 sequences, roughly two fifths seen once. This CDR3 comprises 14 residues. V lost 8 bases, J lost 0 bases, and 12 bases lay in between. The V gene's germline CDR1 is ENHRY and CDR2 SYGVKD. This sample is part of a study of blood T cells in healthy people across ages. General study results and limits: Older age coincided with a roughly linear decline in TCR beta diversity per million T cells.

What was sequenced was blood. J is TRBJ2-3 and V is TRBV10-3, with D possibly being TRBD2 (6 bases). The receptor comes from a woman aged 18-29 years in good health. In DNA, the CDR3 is TGTGCCATCTCCCCGGGGGTGAGCACAGATACGCAGTATTTT. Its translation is CAISPGVSTDTQYF.